Sequencing of this TCR beta chain was carried out in a study of T cells in Graves' hyperthyroidism and ophthalmopathy. The CDR3 totals 14 residues. Deletions cut 8 bases from V and 3 bases from J, with 17 bases between. Germline V CDR1 and CDR2: SNHLY, FYNNEI. TCR beta CDR3 sequences were amplified from RNA transcripts. HTBI primers were used for first-round RT-PCR of the TCR CDR3. TCRdb re-called the multiplex PCR reads with MiXCR, one entry per CDR3 protein. The repertoire holds 500,000 to 600,000 distinct CDR3 sequences, with 15% to 20% as singletons. Fresh peripheral blood, 9.5 to 10 ml of it, supplied the PBMCs.

Specimen: blood. The V gene is TRBV2, the J gene TRBJ2-7, with D perhaps given as TRBD1 or TRBD2 (5 bases each). The receptor was derived from a woman aged 18-29 years with Graves' hyperthyroidism. DNA of the CDR3: TGTGCCAGCCGAGGGACCGCCTCACTCTACGAGCAGTACTTC. Amino acids: CASRGTASLYEQYF. Full variable domain (outside the CDR3, taken from reference TRBV2 and TRBJ2-7): EPEVTQTPSHQVTQMGQEVILRCVPISNHLYFYWYRQILGQKVEFLVSFYNNEISEKSEIFDDQFSVERPDGSNFTLKIRSTKLEDSAMYFCASRGTASLYEQYFGPGTRLTVT.